This T cell receptor beta chain emerged from a study of T cell responses to AZD1222 COVID-19 vaccine. Study results and limitations: At study baseline, merely six AZD1222 recipients were seropositive.

Some clones are missing from TCRdb's copy, which holds only in-frame ones; the method was immunoSEQ multiplex PCR. The table lists 95,000 to 150,000 clones, 85% of them singletons, with less than 5.5% in the top ten. CDR3 length: 15 residues. With 5 bases clipped from V and 3 bases from J, the junction kept 8 bases outside the gene matches. In germline, CDR1 is SGHVS, CDR2 FNYEAQ. Notes on this clone: Its target is not known.

This specimen consisted of peripheral blood, obtained 28 days after the second AZD1222 dose. The clonotype originates from an adult who received the AZD1222 COVID-19 vaccine. The gene calls are TRBV7-6 and TRBJ1-1, with 8 positions matching TRBD1. The CDR3 is CASSPDYRGDTEAFF. DNA of the CDR3: TGTGCCAGCAGCCCAGACTACAGGGGGGACACTGAAGCTTTCTTT. Looking up the rest from reference TRBV7-6 and TRBJ1-1 gives the full variable domain: GAGVSQSPRYKVTKRGQDVALRCDPISGHVSLYWYRQALGQGPEFLTYFNYEAQQDKSGLPNDRFSAERPEGSISTLTIQRTEQRDSAMYRCASSPDYRGDTEAFFGQGTRLTVV.